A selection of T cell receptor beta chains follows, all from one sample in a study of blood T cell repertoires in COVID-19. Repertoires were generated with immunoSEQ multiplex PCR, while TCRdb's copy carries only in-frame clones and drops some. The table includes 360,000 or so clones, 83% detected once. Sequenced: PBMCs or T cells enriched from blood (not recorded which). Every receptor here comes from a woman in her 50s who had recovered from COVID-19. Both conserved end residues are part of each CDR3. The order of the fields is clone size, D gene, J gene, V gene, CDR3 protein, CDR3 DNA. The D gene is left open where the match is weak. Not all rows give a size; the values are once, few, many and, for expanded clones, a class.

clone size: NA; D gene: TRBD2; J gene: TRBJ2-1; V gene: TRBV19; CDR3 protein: CASRGLAGPKYNEQFF; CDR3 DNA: TGTGCCAGTAGGGGACTAGCGGGCCCCAAATACAATGAGCAGTTCTTC
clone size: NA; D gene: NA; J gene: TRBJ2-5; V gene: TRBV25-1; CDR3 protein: CASSEGGAGALPETQYF; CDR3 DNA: TGTGCCAGCAGTGAAGGGGGGGCCGGGGCCCTACCGGAGACCCAGTACTTC
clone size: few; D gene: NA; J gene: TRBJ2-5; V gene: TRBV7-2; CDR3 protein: CASSSVPQETQYF; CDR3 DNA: TGTGCCAGCAGCTCAGTTCCCCAAGAGACCCAGTACTTC
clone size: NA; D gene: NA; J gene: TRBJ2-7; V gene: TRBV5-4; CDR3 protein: CASSLGGSTYEQYF; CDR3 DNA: TGTGCCAGCAGCTTGGGAGGCAGTACCTACGAGCAGTACTTC
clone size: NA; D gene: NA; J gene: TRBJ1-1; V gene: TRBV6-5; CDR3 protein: CASSYSANTEAFF; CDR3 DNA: TGTGCCAGCAGTTACTCAGCGAACACTGAAGCTTTCTTT
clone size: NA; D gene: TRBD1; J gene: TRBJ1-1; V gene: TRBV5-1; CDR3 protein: CASGTGESATEAFF; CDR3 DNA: TGCGCCAGCGGGACAGGGGAATCGGCCACTGAAGCTTTCTTT
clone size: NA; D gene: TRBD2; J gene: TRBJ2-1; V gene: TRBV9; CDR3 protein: CASSVGGVAGYYNEQFF; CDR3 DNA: TGTGCCAGCAGCGTAGGAGGGGTAGCGGGATACTACAATGAGCAGTTCTTC
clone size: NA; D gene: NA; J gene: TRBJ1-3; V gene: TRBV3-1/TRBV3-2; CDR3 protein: CASNITRASQGWNTIYF; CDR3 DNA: TGTGCCAGCAACATAACGAGGGCCTCGCAGGGGTGGAACACCATATATTTT
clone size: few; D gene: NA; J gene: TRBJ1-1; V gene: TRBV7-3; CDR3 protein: CASSFQGNTEAFF; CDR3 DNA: TGTGCCAGCAGCTTTCAGGGGAACACTGAAGCTTTCTTT
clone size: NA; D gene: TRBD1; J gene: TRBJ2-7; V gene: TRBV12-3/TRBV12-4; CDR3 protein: CASSLRQGYEQYF; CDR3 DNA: TGTGCCAGCAGTTTAAGACAGGGCTACGAGCAGTACTTC
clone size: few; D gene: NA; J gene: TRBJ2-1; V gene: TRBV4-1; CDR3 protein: CASSQEFFAYNEQFF; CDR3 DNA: TGCGCCAGCAGCCAAGAATTCTTTGCCTACAATGAGCAGTTCTTC
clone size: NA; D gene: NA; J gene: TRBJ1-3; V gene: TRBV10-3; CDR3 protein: CAISDLDSLWKRDTIYF; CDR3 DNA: TGTGCCATCAGTGATCTGGACAGCCTCTGGAAACGAGACACCATATATTTT
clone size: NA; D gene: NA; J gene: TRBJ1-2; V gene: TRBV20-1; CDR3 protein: CSALLRYGYTF; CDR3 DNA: TGCAGTGCTCTCCTCAGATATGGCTACACCTTC
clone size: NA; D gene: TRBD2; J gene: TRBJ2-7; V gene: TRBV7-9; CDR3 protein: CASSLTSGTSAYEQYF; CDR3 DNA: TGTGCCAGCAGCCTTACCTCCGGGACTAGCGCCTACGAGCAGTACTTC
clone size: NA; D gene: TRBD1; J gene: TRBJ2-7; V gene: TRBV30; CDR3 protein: CAWSAGQAAGYEQYF; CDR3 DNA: TGTGCCTGGAGTGCGGGACAGGCCGCAGGTTACGAGCAGTACTTC
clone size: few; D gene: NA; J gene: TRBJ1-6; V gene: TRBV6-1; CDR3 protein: CASSEAHISYNSPLHF; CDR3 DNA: TGTGCCAGCAGTGAAGCGCACATCTCCTATAATTCACCCCTCCACTTT
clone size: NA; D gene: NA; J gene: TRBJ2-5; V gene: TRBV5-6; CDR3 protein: CASGEVARETQYF; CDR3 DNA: TGTGCCAGCGGTGAGGTAGCGAGAGAGACCCAGTACTTC
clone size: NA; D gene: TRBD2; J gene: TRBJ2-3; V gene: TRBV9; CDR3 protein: CASSPPGGKGTDTQYF; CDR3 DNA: TGTGCCAGCAGCCCCCCGGGGGGGAAGGGCACAGATACGCAGTATTTT
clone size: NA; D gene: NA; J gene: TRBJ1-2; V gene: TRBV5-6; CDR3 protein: CASSSSAGTRNYGYTF; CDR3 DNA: TGTGCCAGCAGCTCTTCGGCCGGGACACGGAACTATGGCTACACCTTC
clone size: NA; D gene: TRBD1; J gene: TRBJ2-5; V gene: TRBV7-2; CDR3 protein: CASSPGTAETQYF; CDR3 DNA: TGTGCCAGCAGCCCTGGGACAGCGGAGACCCAGTACTTC
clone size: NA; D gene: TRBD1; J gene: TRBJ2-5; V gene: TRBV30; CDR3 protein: CAWGRQGVGETQYF; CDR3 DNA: TGTGCCTGGGGGCGACAGGGTGTTGGGGAGACCCAGTACTTC
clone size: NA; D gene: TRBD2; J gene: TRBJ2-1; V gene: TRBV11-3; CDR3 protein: CASRRSGGITSSYNEQFF; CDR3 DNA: TGTGCCAGCAGACGTAGCGGGGGAATAACCTCGTCCTACAATGAGCAGTTCTTC
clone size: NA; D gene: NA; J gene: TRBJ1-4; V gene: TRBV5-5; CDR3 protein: CASRRSINEKLFF; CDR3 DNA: TGTGCCAGCAGGCGAAGCATTAATGAAAAACTGTTTTTT
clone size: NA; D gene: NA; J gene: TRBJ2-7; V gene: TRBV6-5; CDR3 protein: CASSYSRYSGTEQYF; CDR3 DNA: TGTGCCAGCAGTTACTCGCGCTACAGTGGCACCGAGCAGTACTTC